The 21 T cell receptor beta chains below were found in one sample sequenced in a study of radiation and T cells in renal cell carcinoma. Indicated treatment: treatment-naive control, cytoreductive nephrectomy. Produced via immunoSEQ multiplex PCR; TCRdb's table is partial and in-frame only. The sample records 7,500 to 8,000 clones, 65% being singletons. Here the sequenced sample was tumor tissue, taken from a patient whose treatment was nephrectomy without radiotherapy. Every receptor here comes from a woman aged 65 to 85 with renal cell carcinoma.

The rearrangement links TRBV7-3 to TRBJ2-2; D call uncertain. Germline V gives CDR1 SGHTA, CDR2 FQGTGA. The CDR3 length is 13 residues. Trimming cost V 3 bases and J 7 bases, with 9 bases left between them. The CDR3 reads CASSFSMGGELFF. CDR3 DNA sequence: TGTGCCAGCAGCTTCAGTATGGGCGGGGAGCTGTTTTTT.

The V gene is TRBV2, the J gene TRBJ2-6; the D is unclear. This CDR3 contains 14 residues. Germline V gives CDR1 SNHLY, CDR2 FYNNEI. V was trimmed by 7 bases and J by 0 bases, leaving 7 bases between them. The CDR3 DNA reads TGTGCCAGCATAGGCGACTCTGGGGCCAACGTCCTGACTTTC. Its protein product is CASIGDSGANVLTF.

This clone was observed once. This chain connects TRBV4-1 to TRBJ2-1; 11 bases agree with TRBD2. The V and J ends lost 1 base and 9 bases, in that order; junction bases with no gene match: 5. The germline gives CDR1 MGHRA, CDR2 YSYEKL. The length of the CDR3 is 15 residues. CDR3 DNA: TGCGCCAGCAGCCAAGGACTAGCGGGGATCGGTGAGCAGTTCTTC. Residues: CASSQGLAGIGEQFF.

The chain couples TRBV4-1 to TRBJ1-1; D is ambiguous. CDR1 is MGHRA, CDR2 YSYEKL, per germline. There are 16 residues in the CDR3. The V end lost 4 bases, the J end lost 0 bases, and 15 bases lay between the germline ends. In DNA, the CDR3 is TGCGCCAGCAGCCCTTTGGGGAGCGGGTTGAACACTGAAGCTTTCTTT. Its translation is CASSPLGSGLNTEAFF.

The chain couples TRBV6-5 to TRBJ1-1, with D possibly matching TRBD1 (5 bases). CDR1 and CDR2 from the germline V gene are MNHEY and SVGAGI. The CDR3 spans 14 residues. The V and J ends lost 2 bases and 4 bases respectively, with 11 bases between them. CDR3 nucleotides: TGTGCCAGCAGTTACAGGTATGGGGGCACTGAAGCTTTCTTT. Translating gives CASSYRYGGTEAFF.

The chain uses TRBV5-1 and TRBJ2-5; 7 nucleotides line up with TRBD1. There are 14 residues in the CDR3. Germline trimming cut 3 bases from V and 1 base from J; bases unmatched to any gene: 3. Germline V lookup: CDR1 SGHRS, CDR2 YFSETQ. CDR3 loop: CASSSGTAQETQYF. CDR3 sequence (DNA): TGCGCCAGCAGCTCCGGGACAGCCCAAGAGACCCAGTACTTC. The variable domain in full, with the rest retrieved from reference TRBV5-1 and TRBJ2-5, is KAGVTQTPRYLIKTRGQQVTLSCSPISGHRSVSWYQQTPGQGLQFLFEYFSETQRNKGNFPGRFSGRQFSNSRSEMNVSTLELGDSALYLCASSSGTAQETQYFGPGTRLLVL.

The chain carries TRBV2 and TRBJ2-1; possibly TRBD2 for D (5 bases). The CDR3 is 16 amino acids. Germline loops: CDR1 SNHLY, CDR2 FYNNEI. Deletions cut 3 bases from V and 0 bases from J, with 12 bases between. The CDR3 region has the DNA TGTGCCAGCAGTGACTGGCCGGGGAGCTCCTACAATGAGCAGTTCTTC. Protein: CASSDWPGSSYNEQFF.

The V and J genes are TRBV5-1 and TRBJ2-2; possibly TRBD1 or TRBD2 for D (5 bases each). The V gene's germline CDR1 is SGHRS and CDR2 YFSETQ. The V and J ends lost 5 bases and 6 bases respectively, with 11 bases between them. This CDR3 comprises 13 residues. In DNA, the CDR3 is TGCGCCAGCAGTCCCGAGGGGCCCGGGGAGCTGTTTTTT. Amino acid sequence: CASSPEGPGELFF.

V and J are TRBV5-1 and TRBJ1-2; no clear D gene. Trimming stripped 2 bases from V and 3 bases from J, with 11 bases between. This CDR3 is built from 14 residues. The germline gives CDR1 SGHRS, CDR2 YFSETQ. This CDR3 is CASSFNSGDYGYTF. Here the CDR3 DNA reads TGCGCCAGCAGCTTCAACAGTGGGGACTATGGCTACACCTTC.

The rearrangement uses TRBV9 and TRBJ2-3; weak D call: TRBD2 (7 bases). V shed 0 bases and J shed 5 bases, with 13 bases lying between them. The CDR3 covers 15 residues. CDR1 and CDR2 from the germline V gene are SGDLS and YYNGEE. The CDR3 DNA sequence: TGTGCCAGCAGCGTAGAAGGGGGGGTCAGAGATACGCAGTATTTT. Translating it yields CASSVEGGVRDTQYF. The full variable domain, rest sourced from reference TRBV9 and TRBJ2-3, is DSGVTQTPKHLITATGQRVTLRCSPRSGDLSVYWYQQSLDQGLQFLIQYYNGEERAKGNILERFSAQQFPDLHSELNLSSLELGDSALYFCASSVEGGVRDTQYFGPGTRLTVL.

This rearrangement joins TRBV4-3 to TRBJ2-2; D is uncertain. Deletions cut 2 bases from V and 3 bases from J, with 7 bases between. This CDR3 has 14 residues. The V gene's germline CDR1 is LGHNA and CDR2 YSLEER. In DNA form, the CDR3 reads TGCGCCAGCAGCCAAAGACGGGACACCGGGGAGCTGTTTTTT. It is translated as CASSQRRDTGELFF.

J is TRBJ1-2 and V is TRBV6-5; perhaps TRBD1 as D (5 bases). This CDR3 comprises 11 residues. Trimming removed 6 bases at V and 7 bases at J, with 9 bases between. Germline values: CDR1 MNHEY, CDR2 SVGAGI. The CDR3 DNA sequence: TGTGCCAGCAGCCCGGGGGGTGGCTACACCTTC. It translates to CASSPGGGYTF.

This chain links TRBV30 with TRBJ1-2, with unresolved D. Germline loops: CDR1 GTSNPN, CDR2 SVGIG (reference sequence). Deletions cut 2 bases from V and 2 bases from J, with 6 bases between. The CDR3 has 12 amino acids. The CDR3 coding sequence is TGTGCCTGGAGTCCCTTCAACTATGGCTACACCTTC. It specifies CAWSPFNYGYTF.

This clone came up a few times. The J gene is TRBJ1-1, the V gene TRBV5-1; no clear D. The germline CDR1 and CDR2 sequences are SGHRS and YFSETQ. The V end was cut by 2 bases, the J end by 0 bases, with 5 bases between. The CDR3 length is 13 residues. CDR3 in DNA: TGCGCCAGCAGCTTATCGGTGAACACTGAAGCTTTCTTT. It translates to CASSLSVNTEAFF.

DNA for the CDR3: TGTGCCAGCAGTTCGTGGACAGGGGGCGACGAGCAGTACTTC. Translation gives CASSSWTGGDEQYF. The chain links TRBV6-6 to TRBJ2-5; 11 bases line up with TRBD1. The end of the DNA is better explained by TRBJ2-7, so the J call may be wrong. CDR1 is MNHNY and CDR2 is SVGAGI in the germline V gene (reference sequence). CDR3 size: 14 residues.

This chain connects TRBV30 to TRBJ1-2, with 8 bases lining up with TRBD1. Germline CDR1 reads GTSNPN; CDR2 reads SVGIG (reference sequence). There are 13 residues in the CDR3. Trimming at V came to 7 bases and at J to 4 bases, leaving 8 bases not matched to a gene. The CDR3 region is CAYQPGQVYGYTF. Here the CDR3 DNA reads TGTGCCTACCAACCGGGACAGGTCTATGGCTACACCTTC.

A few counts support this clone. The CDR3 protein is CASSIDPGQGAENEQFF. CDR3 DNA sequence: TGTGCCAGCAGCATTGACCCGGGACAGGGGGCTGAGAATGAGCAGTTCTTC. V usage is TRBV21-1 and J usage is TRBJ2-1; TRBD1 reflects the table's D call only, with no check against the DNA. TRBV21-1 is a known pseudogene. CDR3 size: 17 residues.

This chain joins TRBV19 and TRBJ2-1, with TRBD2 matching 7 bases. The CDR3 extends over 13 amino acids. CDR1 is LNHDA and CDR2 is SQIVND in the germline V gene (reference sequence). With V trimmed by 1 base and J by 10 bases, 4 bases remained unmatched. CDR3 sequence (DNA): TGTGCCAGTAGTATAGGGCTGCGGGGGGAGCAGTTCTTC. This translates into CASSIGLRGEQFF.

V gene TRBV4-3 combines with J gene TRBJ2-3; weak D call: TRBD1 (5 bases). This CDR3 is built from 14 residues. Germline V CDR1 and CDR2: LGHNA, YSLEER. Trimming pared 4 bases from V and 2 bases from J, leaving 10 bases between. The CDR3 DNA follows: TGCGCCAGCAGCCCCCTAGGGGTCACAGATACGCAGTATTTT. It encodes CASSPLGVTDTQYF.

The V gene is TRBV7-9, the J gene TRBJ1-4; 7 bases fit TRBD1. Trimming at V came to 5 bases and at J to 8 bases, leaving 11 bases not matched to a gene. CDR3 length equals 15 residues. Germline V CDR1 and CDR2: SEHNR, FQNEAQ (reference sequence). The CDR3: CASSPQDRAGEKLFF. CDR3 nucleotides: TGTGCCAGCAGCCCACAAGACAGGGCGGGCGAAAAACTGTTTTTT.

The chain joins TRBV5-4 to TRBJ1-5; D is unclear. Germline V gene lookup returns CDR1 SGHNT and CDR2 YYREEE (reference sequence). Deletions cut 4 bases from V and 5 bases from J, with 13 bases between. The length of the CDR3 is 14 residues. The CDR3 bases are TGTGCCAGCAGCAAGGGAGGTTCCGATCAGCCCCAGCATTTT. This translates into CASSKGGSDQPQHF.